The 23 T cell receptor beta chains reported below all come from one sample, sequenced in a study of identical twins. TCRdb itself ran the 5' RACE reads through MiXCR, one entry per CDR3 protein. Of about 920,000 distinct CDR3 sequences listed, around 12% are singletons. The same sample was also studied in work on yellow fever vaccine responses in identical twins.

The sequenced material came from PBMCs. Receptors were obtained from a woman between 18 and 29 years old in good health.

The chain has TRBV20-1 and TRBJ1-3, with 11 bases fitting TRBD1. The CDR3 has 15 residues. J lost 5 bases, V lost 0 bases, and 3 bases had no gene match. Germline CDR1 is DFQATT and CDR2 is SNEGSKA (reference sequence). The chain's CDR3 is CSAREWDRGRNTIYF. DNA of the CDR3: TGCAGTGCTAGAGAGTGGGACAGGGGGAGAAACACCATATATTTT.

This clonotype was found a few times. The chain couples TRBV6-2 or TRBV6-3 to TRBJ2-7; 7 bases are shared with TRBD1. The trim removed 3 bases at V and 1 base at J, leaving 15 bases unmatched. CDR1 and CDR2 (germline): MNHEY, SVGEGT. There are 18 residues in the CDR3. The CDR3 bases are TGTGCCAGCAGTTATTTCACCCCACACAGGGGTTTATCCTACGAGCAGTACTTC. Translating gives CASSYFTPHRGLSYEQYF.

This clonotype was detected many times. This chain uses TRBV10-3 with TRBJ1-1, with TRBD1 matching over 8 bases. This CDR3 has 15 residues. Per the germline V gene, CDR1 is ENHRY and CDR2 is SYGVKD. J gave up 9 bases and V 0 bases, and 9 bases lay outside the gene matches. Here the CDR3 DNA reads TGTGCCATCAGTGAGTCGGCAGGGGGCGCGGGGAAAGCTTTCTTT. It is translated as CAISESAGGAGKAFF.

V and J are TRBV20-1 and TRBJ2-3, with D uncertain. V was shortened by 3 bases and J by 0 bases, with 16 bases between the two germline ends. Looked up from germline, CDR1 is DFQATT and CDR2 is SNEGSKA (reference sequence). The CDR3 sequence is 16 residues long. CDR3 DNA sequence: TGCAGTGCTAGGAACCTGAGAGACTTTAGCACAGATACGCAGTATTTT. It codes for CSARNLRDFSTDTQYF.

This clonotype was counted a few times. The chain carries TRBV20-1 and TRBJ1-1; a possible D gene is TRBD1 (6 bases). This CDR3 has 13 amino acids. V lost 6 bases, J lost 6 bases, and 17 bases lay in between. Per the germline V gene, CDR1 is DFQATT and CDR2 is SNEGSKA (reference sequence). The CDR3 region has the DNA TGCAGTGCAGATAAACACTCAGGGGCTGAAGCTTTCTTT. Its translation: CSADKHSGAEAFF.

This clonotype was detected only once. The chain uses TRBV11-2 and TRBJ2-2; 9 bases agree with TRBD2. This CDR3 has 15 amino acids. Per germline, CDR1 SGHAT and CDR2 FQNNGV. The V gene end was trimmed by 7 bases and the J gene end by 1 base; junction bases not matched to a gene: 4. CDR3 in amino acids: CASMRTSENTGELFF. For the CDR3, the DNA is TGTGCCAGCATGCGGACTAGCGAGAACACCGGGGAGCTGTTTTTT.

This clonotype turned up a few times. This chain connects TRBV10-3 to TRBJ2-2; TRBD2 aligns across 9 bases. The CDR3 contains 13 residues. Trimming removed 7 bases from V and 6 bases from J; junction bases left unmatched: 3. Germline assignment: CDR1 ENHRY and CDR2 SYGVKD. Here the CDR3 reads CAITEREAGELFF. The CDR3 DNA is TGTGCCATCACAGAGCGGGAGGCCGGGGAGCTGTTTTTT.

This clonotype came up a few times. V is TRBV6-5 and J is TRBJ2-2; TRBD2 agrees at 7 bases. Per the germline V gene, CDR1 is MNHEY and CDR2 is SVGAGI. V lost 7 bases to trimming and J lost 0 bases; unmatched junction nucleotides: 8. This CDR3 has 16 residues. This CDR3 is CASTSRLAPNTGELFF. CDR3 nucleotide sequence: TGTGCCAGCACCTCTCGACTAGCACCGAACACCGGGGAGCTGTTTTTT.

Only a few counts were recorded for this clonotype. The rearrangement links TRBV5-1 to TRBJ2-1; 10 positions agree with TRBD2. Germline V gene lookup returns CDR1 SGHRS and CDR2 YFSETQ. The CDR3 runs to 17 residues. V shed 3 bases, J shed 8 bases, and the junction held 14 bases outside the gene matches. CDR3 in amino acids: CASSSPFTSGAGDEQFF. In DNA, the CDR3 is TGCGCCAGCAGCTCCCCTTTCACTAGCGGGGCCGGGGATGAGCAGTTCTTC.

This clonotype was observed a few times. J is TRBJ2-2 and V is TRBV3-1; TRBD2 aligns across 11 bases. V trimming: 0 bases; J trimming: 0 bases; junction bases outside the gene matches: 6. This CDR3 comprises 19 residues. CDR1 and CDR2 from the germline V gene are LGHDT and YNNKEL (reference sequence). CDR3 sequence: CASSQDRLAGGSNTGELFF. Here the CDR3 DNA reads TGTGCCAGCAGCCAAGATAGGCTAGCGGGAGGCTCGAACACCGGGGAGCTGTTTTTT.

This clonotype was seen many times. This chain links TRBV28 with TRBJ1-5; tentatively, D is TRBD1 (5 bases). Germline lookup yields CDR1 MDHEN and CDR2 SYDVKM. V lost 6 bases to trimming and J lost 1 base, with 16 bases between them. The CDR3 covers 16 residues. The CDR3 protein is CASRGVEYSSNQPQHF. CDR3 coding DNA: TGTGCCAGCAGGGGGGTCGAGTATTCGAGCAATCAGCCCCAGCATTTT. Together with reference TRBV28 and TRBJ1-5, the CDR3 gives the full variable domain: DVKVTQSSRYLVKRTGEKVFLECVQDMDHENMFWYRQDPGLGLRLIYFSYDVKMKEKGDIPEGYSVSREKKERFSLILESASTNQTSMYLCASRGVEYSSNQPQHFGDGTRLSIL.

This rearrangement joins TRBV9 to TRBJ2-7; 7 bases agree with TRBD1. J gave up 2 bases and V 0 bases, and 5 bases lay outside the gene matches. Germline CDR1 and CDR2: SGDLS and YYNGEE. The CDR3 is made up of 15 amino acids. CDR3 sequence (DNA): TGTGCCAGCAGCGTAGACCTGGGGACAGCCTACGAGCAGTACTTC. Its protein product is CASSVDLGTAYEQYF.

This clonotype is a singleton in its sample. V usage is TRBV7-9 and J usage is TRBJ2-3, with TRBD1 matching 8 bases. This CDR3 has 17 amino acids. Trimming took 1 base from V and 2 from J; bases not matched to a gene: 8. Germline CDR1 SEHNR, CDR2 FQNEAQ (reference sequence). CDR3 nucleotide sequence: TGTGCCAGCAGCTTAGAGTTACAGGGGGAGAACACAGATACGCAGTATTTT. As protein: CASSLELQGENTDTQYF.

This clonotype has a handful of counts. The chain couples TRBV6-5 to TRBJ2-2; 10 nucleotides match TRBD1. Trimming took 0 bases from V and 5 from J; bases not matched to a gene: 3. The CDR3 is 16 amino acids. Per the germline V gene, CDR1 is MNHEY and CDR2 is SVGAGI. CDR3 DNA: TGTGCCAGCAGTTACTCCCGGACAGGGGGAACCGGGGAGCTGTTTTTT. Translation: CASSYSRTGGTGELFF.

This clonotype was seen a handful of times. The chain uses TRBV3-1 and TRBJ2-1; D might be TRBD1 or TRBD2, each matching 5 bases. Germline assignment: CDR1 LGHDT and CDR2 YNNKEL (reference sequence). V lost 0 bases and J lost 10, with 10 bases in between. The CDR3 is 13 residues long. CDR3 sequence (DNA): TGTGCCAGCAGCCAAGAGGGGGAATGGGAGCAGTTCTTC. Encoded protein: CASSQEGEWEQFF.

The gene calls are TRBV28 and TRBJ2-1, with TRBD2 matching 9 bases. The V and J ends lost 4 bases and 8 bases, in that order; junction bases with no gene match: 9. This CDR3 has 15 amino acids. Germline V gene sequence: CDR1 MDHEN, CDR2 SYDVKM. This CDR3 is CASSSYSGRYYEQFF. CDR3 coding DNA: TGTGCCAGCAGTTCCTACAGCGGGAGGTATTATGAGCAGTTCTTC.

CDR3 in amino acids: CASSWAAGANVLTF. CDR3 DNA sequence: TGTGCCAGCAGCTGGGCGGCTGGGGCCAACGTCCTGACTTTC. The chain combines TRBV11-2 with TRBJ2-6; no reliable D call. There are 14 residues in the CDR3. Germline V lookup: CDR1 SGHAT, CDR2 FQNNGV. Trimming cost V 4 bases and J 2 bases, with 6 bases left between them.

This clonotype was counted at least ten times. Written as DNA, the CDR3 is TGCGCCAGCAGCTTGGTTATGGATAAAGAGACCCAGTACTTC. Protein product: CASSLVMDKETQYF. The chain is built from TRBV5-1 and TRBJ2-5; no reliable D call. V gave up 0 bases and J gave up 3 bases, with 9 bases separating them. Germline lookup yields CDR1 SGHRS and CDR2 YFSETQ. This CDR3 region has 14 residues.

This chain connects TRBV11-1 to TRBJ1-1, with TRBD1 matching 7 bases. CDR3 length equals 15 residues. CDR1 and CDR2 from the germline V gene are SGHAT and FQDESV (reference sequence). The trim removed 5 bases at V and 1 base at J, leaving 7 bases unmatched. The CDR3 nucleotides read TGTGCCAGCAGCGCCCGACAGGGACAGAACACTGAAGCTTTCTTT. Amino acid sequence: CASSARQGQNTEAFF.

The rearrangement joins TRBV19 to TRBJ2-6; TRBD1 matches 9 bases. The CDR3 runs to 16 residues. Germline lookup yields CDR1 LNHDA and CDR2 SQIVND (reference sequence). With 6 bases clipped from V and 0 bases from J, the junction kept 3 bases outside the gene matches. The CDR3 region is CASRDRGSSGANVLTF. CDR3 nucleotides: TGTGCCAGTAGGGACAGGGGATCCTCTGGGGCCAACGTCCTGACTTTC.

This clonotype appeared a few times. CDR3 protein: CASSPQPRAGQFF. Written as DNA, the CDR3 is TGTGCCAGCAGTCCCCAGCCCAGGGCAGGGCAGTTCTTC. The chain couples TRBV28 to TRBJ2-1; D is possibly TRBD1 (5 bases). Germline V gene lookup returns CDR1 MDHEN and CDR2 SYDVKM. The CDR3 loop spans 13 amino acids. Trimming removed 5 bases at V and 12 bases at J, with 17 bases between.

Only a few counts were recorded for this clonotype. The chain combines TRBV2 with TRBJ2-3; no firm D call. Trimming took off 8 bases at V and 2 bases at J, with 14 bases between the two ends. Germline-derived CDR1 and CDR2 are SNHLY and FYNNEI. The CDR3 is 14 amino acids. Here the CDR3 reads CASRTAVLTDTQYF. The CDR3 DNA reads as TGTGCCAGCCGGACGGCTGTTCTCACAGATACGCAGTATTTT.

This clonotype appeared a few times. The chain links TRBV7-7 to TRBJ1-1; unclear D gene. This CDR3 contains 13 residues. V shed 5 bases and J shed 1 base, with 8 bases lying between them. The germline gives CDR1 SSHAT, CDR2 FNYEAQ (reference sequence). DNA for the CDR3: TGTGCCAGCAGCACTAATCAGAACACTGAAGCTTTCTTT. Translating it yields CASSTNQNTEAFF.